Each of the 8 T cell receptor beta chains below was sequenced from the same sample in a study of blood T cells in healthy people across ages. The use of a sample-barcoded 5' primer and a J-beta primer mix characterized a second PCR of roughly 6 to 11 cycles. TCRdb re-called the 5' RACE reads with MiXCR, one entry per CDR3 protein. The sample consists of roughly 790,000 distinct CDR3 sequences, about 42% of them appearing once. Sequenced material: blood. These receptors were obtained from a woman aged 55-75 years in good health.

This clonotype was seen just once. The chain combines TRBV6-5 with TRBJ2-7; D perhaps matches TRBD2 (7 bases). This CDR3 is built from 15 residues. V lost 6 bases and J 3 bases, leaving 18 bases between the germline ends. In germline, CDR1 is MNHEY, CDR2 SVGAGI. The CDR3 spells CASRRGTQDLYEQYF. CDR3 nucleotides: TGTGCCAGCAGGCGGGGGACACAGGACCTCTACGAGCAGTACTTC.

The gene calls are TRBV11-2 and TRBJ2-7; 12 bases fit TRBD2. The better agreement between TRBJ2-1 and the DNA end casts doubt on the J call. Germline loops: CDR1 SGHAT, CDR2 FQNNGV. The CDR3 is made up of 16 amino acids. The CDR3: CASSPKLAGGSYEQFF. The CDR3 nucleotides are TGTGCCAGCAGCCCGAAACTAGCGGGAGGATCCTACGAGCAGTTCTTC.

The J gene is TRBJ2-7, the V gene TRBV21-1; the table names TRBD1, a call not compared with the DNA. TRBV21-1 is marked as a pseudogene. The CDR3 is 14 amino acids. CDR3 bases: TGTGCCAGCAAAGGACAGGGGGATGTGCATGAGCAGTACTTC. As protein: CASKGQGDVHEQYF.

The chain is built from TRBV4-2 and TRBJ2-1; 12 bases map to TRBD2. The J call may be wrong; the DNA end is better matched by TRBJ2-7. Germline V lookup: CDR1 LGHNA, CDR2 YNFKEQ. CDR3 length: 17 residues. CDR3 sequence: CASSQETSGSFYNEQYF. DNA of the CDR3: TGTGCCAGCAGCCAAGAGACTAGCGGGAGTTTTTACAATGAGCAGTACTTC.

This clonotype was detected ten times or more. The chain joins TRBV12-3 or TRBV12-4 to TRBJ2-7; D unclear. The CDR3 loop spans 13 amino acids. V lost 4 bases, J lost 3 bases, and 10 bases lay in between. CDR3 region: CASSSDSRYEQYF. The CDR3 DNA sequence: TGTGCCAGCAGTTCCGACTCCCGCTACGAGCAGTACTTC.

This clonotype has at least ten counts. The genes are TRBV29-1 and TRBJ2-1; TRBD1 matches 12 bases. Germline V gene lookup returns CDR1 SQVTM and CDR2 ANQGSEA. V was pared by 7 bases and J by 8 bases, with 21 bases of the junction left unmatched. The CDR3 loop spans 18 amino acids. In DNA, the CDR3 is TGCAGCGCTCGCCTAGACCCCGGGACAGGGGGCGGGCGGTATGAGCAGTTCTTC. Translated: CSARLDPGTGGGRYEQFF.

The CDR3 protein is CASSPRGTGGLDTEAFF. CDR3 DNA: TGTGCCAGCTCACCTCGCGGGACAGGGGGCTTAGACACTGAAGCTTTCTTT. The chain employs TRBV18 and TRBJ1-1; 12 nucleotides match TRBD1. Germline V gives CDR1 KGHSH, CDR2 LQKENI. This CDR3 has 17 amino acids. V lost 3 bases, J lost 3 bases, and 8 bases stayed unmatched.

As regards this clonotype: This clone may be a read error of a much larger clone one base away. This sequence joins TRBV4-1 and TRBJ1-2; D unresolved. The CDR3 extends over 15 amino acids. Germline V gene sequence: CDR1 MGHRA, CDR2 YSYEKL. The germline V and J ends were trimmed by 1 base and 4 bases, with 13 bases remaining between them. CDR3 sequence reads: CASSQGRVEVYGYTF. CDR3 in DNA: TGCGCCAGCAGCCAAGGACGGGTTGAGGTCTATGGCTACACCTTC.